One sample yielded the 6 T cell receptor beta chains listed below, sequenced in a study of blood T cells in healthy people across ages. Combining a sample-barcoded 5' primer with a J-beta primer mix, a second PCR ran for 7 to 11 cycles. Using its own MiXCR run on the 5' RACE reads, TCRdb lists one record per CDR3 protein. Found here are roughly 700,000 distinct CDR3 sequences, approximately 49% of them singletons; the top ten hold roughly a third. The sequenced sample was blood. The receptors come from a woman aged 60-75 years in good health.

The chain couples TRBV30 to TRBJ2-1; D is unclear. CDR3 length equals 12 residues. The germline gives CDR1 GTSNPN, CDR2 SVGIG (reference sequence). The V gene lost 4 bases and the J gene lost 6 bases, with 10 bases spanning the gap. CDR3 bases: TGTGCCTGGAAGGAATTGGGCAATGAGCAGTTCTTC. Amino acid sequence: CAWKELGNEQFF.

This clonotype was found a few times. This sequence joins TRBV29-1 and TRBJ2-1; D remains unclear. The germline gives CDR1 SQVTM, CDR2 ANQGSEA. This CDR3 has 13 residues. V was shortened by 5 bases and J by 6 bases, with 14 bases between the two germline ends. The CDR3: CSVLEFGGNEQFF. The CDR3 nucleotides are TGCAGCGTTCTGGAGTTCGGTGGCAATGAGCAGTTCTTC.

This clonotype has only a few counts. V and J are TRBV27 and TRBJ2-3, with D perhaps matching TRBD1 (6 bases). Between the trimmed V and J ends, which lost 6 bases and 5 bases, there was a span of 9 bases. Germline V lookup: CDR1 MNHEY, CDR2 SMNVEV (reference sequence). This CDR3 has 12 amino acids. The CDR3 region is CASSQTGDTQYF. In DNA form, the CDR3 reads TGTGCCAGCAGCCAGACAGGAGATACGCAGTATTTT.

The chain combines TRBV5-1 with TRBJ2-1; 7 nucleotides align to TRBD2. Germline V gene sequence: CDR1 SGHRS, CDR2 YFSETQ. CDR3 size: 14 residues. With 2 bases clipped from V and 6 bases from J, the junction kept 5 bases outside the gene matches. The CDR3 reads CASSFSGRSNEQFF. The CDR3 nucleotides read TGCGCCAGCAGCTTTAGCGGGCGTAGCAATGAGCAGTTCTTC.

This clonotype was counted only a few times. The J gene is TRBJ2-1, the V gene TRBV7-2; 11 bases fit TRBD2. CDR1 is SGHTA, CDR2 FQGNSA, per germline. V lost 5 bases and J lost 2; bases outside the gene matches: 5. The CDR3 length is 16 residues. CDR3 amino acids: CASSPIAGGTYNEQFF. CDR3 sequence (DNA): TGTGCCAGCAGCCCGATAGCGGGAGGGACCTACAATGAGCAGTTCTTC.

For the CDR3, the DNA is TGCGCCAGCAGCTTGGCTGACACCACCCAAGAGACCCAGTACTTC. Translating gives CASSLADTTQETQYF. The chain uses TRBV5-1 and TRBJ2-5, with D uncertain. The germline V and J ends were trimmed by 0 bases and 1 base, with 10 bases remaining between them. This CDR3 spans 15 amino acids. Germline CDR1 reads SGHRS; CDR2 reads YFSETQ.